Below, 16 T cell receptor beta chains from the same sample are listed, as sequenced in a study of cytomegalovirus exposure and HLA in healthy donors. The study ran its PCR with 60 Vbeta and 13 Jbeta primers. Produced via immunoSEQ multiplex PCR; TCRdb's table is partial and in-frame only. This repertoire shows about 140,000 clones, 70% to 80% found once; its top ten account for approximately 4%. The source material was PBMCs. These TCRs come from a man younger than 30 in good health and CMV-seronegative.

This clone has a single count. The chain is built from TRBV28 and TRBJ1-5; D perhaps matches TRBD1 (5 bases). Trimming took off 6 bases at V and 9 bases at J, with 15 bases between the two ends. The germline V gene encodes CDR1 MDHEN and CDR2 SYDVKM. The CDR3 is made up of 13 amino acids. The chain's CDR3 is CASRDTGERPQHF. The CDR3 region has the DNA TGTGCCAGCAGGGATACGGGGGAACGGCCCCAGCATTTT. Full variable domain (remainder filled in from reference TRBV28 and TRBJ1-5): DVKVTQSSRYLVKRTGEKVFLECVQDMDHENMFWYRQDPGLGLRLIYFSYDVKMKEKGDIPEGYSVSREKKERFSLILESASTNQTSMYLCASRDTGERPQHFGDGTRLSIL.

The chain is built from TRBV27 and TRBJ2-2; TRBD1 agrees at 12 bases. With 8 bases clipped from V and 1 base from J, the junction kept 8 bases outside the gene matches. The germline gives CDR1 MNHEY, CDR2 SMNVEV (reference sequence). This CDR3 contains 17 residues. The CDR3 region has the DNA TGTGCCAGCGCTAGGGACAGGGGGCATGTGAACACCGGGGAGCTGTTTTTT. Translation: CASARDRGHVNTGELFF.

The rearrangement links TRBV10-1 to TRBJ2-1; 9 bases are a match to TRBD2. The CDR3 sequence is 14 residues long. Germline V gene lookup returns CDR1 WNHNN and CDR2 SYGVQD (reference sequence). V was clipped by 5 bases and J by 8 bases; unmatched bases: 7. The DNA of the CDR3 is TGCGCCAGCAGTCTACTAGCGGGCCGGCATGAGCAGTTCTTC. The encoded protein is CASSLLAGRHEQFF.

The chain joins TRBV18 to TRBJ2-7; D is possibly TRBD2 (6 bases). CDR3 size: 15 residues. The V gene's germline CDR1 is KGHSH and CDR2 LQKENI. V lost 3 bases and J 0 bases, leaving 12 bases between the germline ends. CDR3 amino acids: CASSPRGGDSYEQYF. For the CDR3, the DNA is TGTGCCAGCTCACCCCGTGGCGGGGACTCCTACGAGCAGTACTTC.

This sequence joins TRBV18 and TRBJ2-7; 11 positions match TRBD1. The trim removed 2 bases at V and 6 bases at J, leaving 6 bases unmatched. The CDR3 contains 15 residues. Germline V gives CDR1 KGHSH, CDR2 LQKENI. The CDR3 reads CASSPGTGGMLEQYF. The CDR3 bases are TGTGCCAGCTCACCAGGGACAGGGGGTATGCTCGAGCAGTACTTC. The whole variable domain, filled in from reference TRBV18 and TRBJ2-7, reads NAGVMQNPRHLVRRRGQEARLRCSPMKGHSHVYWYRQLPEEGLKFMVYLQKENIIDESGMPKERFSAEFPKEGPSILRIQQVVRGDSAAYFCASSPGTGGMLEQYFGPGTRLTVT.

Remarks on this clone: At one boundary the junction diverges from the germline segment, which might be a read error. The chain combines TRBV29-1 with TRBJ2-2; D is perhaps TRBD1 (6 bases). CDR3 length: 14 residues. Germline V gene data show CDR1 as SQVTM and CDR2 as ANQGSEA. The CDR3 is CSVRGSLNAGELFF. In DNA form, the CDR3 reads TGCAGCGTGAGGGGGTCGTTGAACGCCGGGGAGCTGTTTTTT.

This clone has more than one count but fewer than ten. This rearrangement joins TRBV5-4 to TRBJ2-6; no firm D call. CDR1 SGHNT and CDR2 YYREEE come from the germline V gene (reference sequence). V was shortened by 4 bases and J by 1 base, with 12 bases between the two germline ends. The CDR3 contains 16 residues. CDR3 protein: CASSHPLESGANVLTF. In nucleotides, the CDR3 is TGTGCCAGCAGCCATCCCCTAGAATCTGGGGCCAACGTCCTGACTTTC.

This rearrangement joins TRBV13 to TRBJ2-7, with D possibly matching TRBD1 (6 bases). Deletions cut 5 bases from V and 1 base from J, with 18 bases between. CDR1 is PRHDT and CDR2 is FYEKMQ in the germline V gene (reference sequence). This CDR3 is 16 amino acids long. CDR3 amino acids: CASSRMRDTRSYEQYF. The CDR3 nucleotides are TGTGCCAGCAGCCGGATGAGGGACACCAGGTCCTACGAGCAGTACTTC.

This chain connects TRBV10-3 to TRBJ2-1; the match to TRBD2 covers 7 bases. The germline V gene encodes CDR1 ENHRY and CDR2 SYGVKD. CDR3 size: 15 residues. The V and J ends lost 0 bases and 10 bases, in that order; junction bases with no gene match: 9. The chain's CDR3 is CAISESGGGNQEQFF. The CDR3 DNA is TGTGCCATCAGTGAGTCTGGCGGGGGAAACCAGGAGCAGTTCTTC.

The chain joins TRBV28 to TRBJ2-3, with TRBD1 matching over 8 bases. This CDR3 spans 16 amino acids. CDR1 is MDHEN, CDR2 SYDVKM, per germline. Unmatched junction bases numbered 6, after V lost 2 bases and J lost 2 bases. CDR3 sequence (DNA): TGTGCCAGCAGTTTAACTCCAGGGGGCGCCACAGATACGCAGTATTTT. This encodes CASSLTPGGATDTQYF. The whole variable domain, filled in from reference TRBV28 and TRBJ2-3, reads DVKVTQSSRYLVKRTGEKVFLECVQDMDHENMFWYRQDPGLGLRLIYFSYDVKMKEKGDIPEGYSVSREKKERFSLILESASTNQTSMYLCASSLTPGGATDTQYFGPGTRLTVL.

CDR3 amino acids: CASSRDTLNTGELFF. As DNA, the CDR3 is TGTGCCAGCAGTCGGGACACCCTGAACACCGGGGAGCTGTTTTTT. This chain uses TRBV6-4 with TRBJ2-2; perhaps TRBD1 as D (6 bases). CDR3 length: 15 amino acids. Germline CDR1 and CDR2: MRHNA and SNTAGT. V was trimmed by 5 bases and J by 1 base, leaving 11 bases between them.

The CDR3 here is CASSYTVRATEAFF. CDR3 coding DNA: TGTGCCAGCAGTTACACGGTCAGGGCCACTGAAGCTTTCTTT. The chain employs TRBV6-5 and TRBJ1-1; TRBD1 is a possible D gene (5 bases). In germline, CDR1 is MNHEY, CDR2 SVGAGI. V gave up 2 bases and J gave up 4 bases, with 11 bases separating them. This CDR3 contains 14 residues.

The rearrangement joins TRBV30 to TRBJ1-1, with D hard to call. The CDR3 has 12 amino acids. Trimming stripped 4 bases from V and 0 bases from J, with 6 bases between. Germline V CDR1 and CDR2: GTSNPN, SVGIG (reference sequence). DNA for the CDR3: TGTGCCTGGATCCTTGTGAACACTGAAGCTTTCTTT. This codes for CAWILVNTEAFF.

This CDR3 reads CASSLSPRGQNQPQHF. CDR3 bases: TGTGCCAGCAGCTTATCCCCCAGGGGTCAAAATCAGCCCCAGCATTTT. This chain joins TRBV5-6 and TRBJ1-5, with D maybe TRBD1 (6 bases). Per germline, CDR1 SGHDT and CDR2 YYEEEE. The V gene lost 2 bases and the J gene lost 4 bases, with 16 bases spanning the gap. The CDR3 has 16 amino acids. Full variable domain (outside the CDR3, taken from reference TRBV5-6 and TRBJ1-5): DAGVTQSPTHLIKTRGQQVTLRCSPKSGHDTVSWYQQALGQGPQFIFQYYEEEERQRGNFPDRFSGHQFPNYSSELNVNALLLGDSALYLCASSLSPRGQNQPQHFGDGTRLSIL.

The rearrangement uses TRBV5-1 and TRBJ1-1; D call uncertain. CDR1 is SGHRS, CDR2 YFSETQ, per germline. V dropped 2 bases and J dropped 0 bases, with 8 bases sitting between them. The length of the CDR3 is 14 residues. CDR3 in DNA: TGCGCCAGCAGCTTAAGCGCTATGAACACTGAAGCTTTCTTT. Translating it yields CASSLSAMNTEAFF.

The table lists this clone with a few counts. This sequence joins TRBV7-9 and TRBJ2-7; 8 bases agree with TRBD2. The CDR3 covers 14 residues. Germline trimming cut 6 bases from V and 3 bases from J; bases unmatched to any gene: 7. Germline assignment: CDR1 SEHNR and CDR2 FQNEAQ (reference sequence). This chain's CDR3 is CASRQRGPRYEQYF. The CDR3 region has the DNA TGTGCCAGCAGGCAGCGGGGGCCGCGCTACGAGCAGTACTTC.